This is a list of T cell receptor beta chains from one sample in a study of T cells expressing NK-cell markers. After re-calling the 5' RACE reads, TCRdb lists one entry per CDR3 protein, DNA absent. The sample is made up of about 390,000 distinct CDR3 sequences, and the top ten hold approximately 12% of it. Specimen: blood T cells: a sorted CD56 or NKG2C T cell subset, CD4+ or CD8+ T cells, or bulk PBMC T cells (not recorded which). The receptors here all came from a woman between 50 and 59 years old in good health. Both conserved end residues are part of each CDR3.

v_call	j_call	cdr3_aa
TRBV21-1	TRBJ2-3	CASSPRAGPGTDTQYF
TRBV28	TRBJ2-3	CASTGFTWTDTQYF
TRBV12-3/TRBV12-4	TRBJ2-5	CASSSPTSGYETQYF
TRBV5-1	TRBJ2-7	CASSPGLAKGEQYF
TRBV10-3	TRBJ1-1	CAITPEGADTEAFF
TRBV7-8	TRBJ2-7	CASSPDAYYEQYF
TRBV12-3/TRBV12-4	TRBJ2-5	CASSYTSGWETQYF
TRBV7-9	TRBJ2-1	CASSFDGGEQFF
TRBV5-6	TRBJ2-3	CASSLDSRPDTQYF
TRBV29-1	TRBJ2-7	CSVLGLSYEQYF
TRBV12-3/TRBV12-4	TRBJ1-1	CASAGWGGTEAFF
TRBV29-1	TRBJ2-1	CSVSTGYYGGEQFF
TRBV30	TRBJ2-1	CAWSFPGLAGAGEQFF
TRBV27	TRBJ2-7	CASSWAGPYEQYF
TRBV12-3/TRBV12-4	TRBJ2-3	CASSPGRGTQYF
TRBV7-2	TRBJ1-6	CASSFTGTGDSPLHF
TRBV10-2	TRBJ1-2	CASSESLGRHYGYTF
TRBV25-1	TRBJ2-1	CASSAFRDGTKGEQFF
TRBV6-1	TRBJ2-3	CASRETGTDTQYF
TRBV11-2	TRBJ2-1	CASRERNEQFF
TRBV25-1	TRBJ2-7	CASSDRARVEQYF
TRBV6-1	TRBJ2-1	CASSDASGIFGEQFF
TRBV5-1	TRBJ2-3	CASSLRLTDTQYF